The 16 T cell receptor beta chains presented below share a single source sample, sequenced in a study of T cells in Graves' hyperthyroidism and ophthalmopathy. Amplified TCR beta CDR3 regions came from RNA transcripts. The HTBI primer set served for first-round RT-PCR of the TCR CDR3. TCRdb independently ran MiXCR on the multiplex PCR reads; one entry per CDR3 protein. Here the sample spans approximately 330,000 distinct CDR3 sequences, around 15% being singletons. The material sequenced was blood. These receptors were taken from a woman aged 40 to 50 with Graves' ophthalmopathy.

At least ten counts were recorded for this clonotype. This CDR3 reads CASRFRLAGGDYNEQFF. The CDR3 DNA reads as TGTGCCAGCAGATTCAGACTAGCGGGAGGGGACTACAATGAGCAGTTCTTC. V is TRBV6-1 and J is TRBJ2-1; 14 nucleotides line up with TRBD2. The V and J ends lost 6 bases and 3 bases, in that order; junction bases with no gene match: 7. CDR1 is MNHNS, CDR2 SASEGT, per germline. This CDR3 region has 17 residues.

About this clonotype: One end of the junction is discordant with germline, which a read error may explain. The chain links TRBV11-2 to TRBJ1-2; 7 bases fit TRBD1. This CDR3 comprises 16 residues. Germline loops: CDR1 SGHAT, CDR2 FQNNGV. This chain's CDR3 is CASSQYERGQNYGYTF. CDR3 bases: TGCGCCAGCAGCCAATACGAAAGGGGACAGAACTATGGCTACACCTTC.

This clonotype was found many times. J is TRBJ1-2 and V is TRBV5-1; 9 bases line up with TRBD1. Germline V gives CDR1 SGHRS, CDR2 YFSETQ. CDR3 length: 13 amino acids. The CDR3 bases are TGCGGAGTCCCACAGGGGGCCGACTATGGCTACACCTTC. Its protein product is CGVPQGADYGYTF. The full variable domain, its missing parts supplied by reference TRBV5-1 and TRBJ1-2, is KAGVTQTPRYLIKTRGQQVTLSCSPISGHRSVSWYQQTPGQGLQFLFEYFSETQRNKGNFPGRFSGRQFSNSRSEMNVSTLELGDSALYLCGVPQGADYGYTFGSGTRLTVV.

Here the CDR3 reads CASSSQGQQPQHF. CDR3 sequence (DNA): TGTGCCAGCAGCTCTCAGGGTCAGCAGCCCCAGCATTTT. The chain employs TRBV7-9 and TRBJ1-5; D might be TRBD1 (5 bases). This CDR3 is 13 amino acids long. V dropped 4 bases and J dropped 7 bases, with 11 bases sitting between them. Per germline, CDR1 SEHNR and CDR2 FQNEAQ (reference sequence).

This clonotype was recorded at least ten times. This sequence joins TRBV12-3 or TRBV12-4 and TRBJ2-7, with TRBD1 identical over 10 bases. With V trimmed by 6 bases and J by 4 bases, 12 bases remained unmatched. This CDR3 has 16 amino acids. The CDR3 protein is CASSTFGDRGYYEQYF. CDR3 in DNA: TGTGCCAGCAGCACCTTTGGGGACAGGGGTTATTACGAGCAGTACTTC.

In the case of this clonotype: This may stem from a read error, because a much larger clone lies one nucleotide away. This chain uses TRBV6-2 or TRBV6-3 with TRBJ2-3, with D perhaps matching TRBD2 (7 bases). Per germline, CDR1 MNHEY and CDR2 SVGEGT. This CDR3 contains 14 residues. The CDR3 nucleotides are TGTGTCAGCAGTGCGGGGGCTTTCACAGATACGCAGTATTTT. Encoded protein: CVSSAGAFTDTQYF.

The V gene is TRBV19, the J gene TRBJ1-2; D is unclear. The ends were cut back, 7 bases at V and 0 bases at J, with 12 bases in the middle. CDR3 length equals 14 residues. In germline, CDR1 is LNHDA, CDR2 SQIVND (reference sequence). The CDR3 region is CASTEQKTNYGYTF. The CDR3 coding sequence is TGTGCCAGTACCGAACAAAAAACTAACTATGGCTACACCTTC. The full variable domain, completed using reference TRBV19 and TRBJ1-2, is DGGITQSPKYLFRKEGQNVTLSCEQNLNHDAMYWYRQDPGQGLRLIYYSQIVNDFQKGDIAEGYSVSREKKESFPLTVTSAQKNPTAFYLCASTEQKTNYGYTFGSGTRLTVV.

Many counts were recorded for this clonotype. The V and J genes are TRBV27 and TRBJ1-1; TRBD1 agrees at 8 bases. CDR3 size: 18 residues. Germline loops: CDR1 MNHEY, CDR2 SMNVEV (reference sequence). V lost 0 bases to trimming and J lost 5 bases; unmatched junction nucleotides: 14. The CDR3 sequence: CASSLSTSTYTGGTEAFF. The CDR3, as DNA: TGTGCCAGCAGTTTATCTACGTCAACATATACAGGGGGGACTGAAGCTTTCTTT.

This clonotype appeared many times. V gene TRBV6-1 combines with J gene TRBJ1-3; 7 bases map to TRBD1. The CDR3 runs to 15 residues. CDR1 and CDR2 from the germline V gene are MNHNS and SASEGT. V was pared by 6 bases and J by 2 bases, with 7 bases of the junction left unmatched. The chain's CDR3 is CASSPTGVTGNTIYF. The DNA of the CDR3 is TGTGCCAGCAGCCCCACAGGGGTTACTGGAAACACCATATATTTT.

This clonotype has a count of ten or more. The rearrangement joins TRBV12-3 or TRBV12-4 to TRBJ2-1, with unresolved D. Trimming stripped 5 bases from V and 9 bases from J, with 14 bases between. The CDR3 extends over 13 amino acids. The CDR3 sequence: CASSPHEDGEQFF. CDR3 sequence (DNA): TGTGCCAGCAGTCCCCATGAGGACGGTGAGCAGTTCTTC.

The table lists this clonotype with many counts. This rearrangement joins TRBV3-1 to TRBJ1-2; no definite D call. This CDR3 contains 11 residues. The germline CDR1 and CDR2 sequences are LGHDT and YNNKEL (reference sequence). Between the trimmed V and J ends, which lost 8 bases and 4 bases, there was a span of 8 bases. The CDR3 loop is CASEGTYGYTF. CDR3 bases: TGTGCCAGCGAGGGTACCTATGGCTACACCTTC.

The sample holds a few counts of this clonotype. V gene TRBV11-3 combines with J gene TRBJ2-3; 7 bases match TRBD2. CDR3 length equals 15 residues. Trimming cost V 5 bases and J 2 bases; bases outside gene matches: 7. Germline V gene data show CDR1 as SGHNT and CDR2 as YENEEA. For the CDR3, the DNA is TGTGCCAGCAGCGGCCGGGGGGATTTCACAGATACGCAGTATTTT. Translating gives CASSGRGDFTDTQYF.

The sample holds many counts of this clonotype. The rearrangement links TRBV20-1 to TRBJ2-3; 9 nucleotides match TRBD2. Looked up from germline, CDR1 is DFQATT and CDR2 is SNEGSKA (reference sequence). The J segment lost 2 bases and the V segment lost 3 bases, leaving 9 bases of the junction unmatched. The length of the CDR3 is 16 residues. The CDR3 sequence is CSARGGLAFPTDTQYF. The CDR3 DNA is TGCAGTGCTAGGGGAGGACTAGCGTTCCCCACAGATACGCAGTATTTT.

The table lists this clonotype with many counts. The chain joins TRBV27 to TRBJ2-2; D gene unclear. The germline V gene encodes CDR1 MNHEY and CDR2 SMNVEV (reference sequence). The CDR3 is 13 residues long. The V gene lost 7 bases and the J gene lost 2 bases, with 8 bases spanning the gap. CDR3 DNA: TGTGCCAGCACCAAGGCCAACACCGGGGAGCTGTTTTTT. Its protein is CASTKANTGELFF.

This clonotype was seen a few times. V is TRBV24-1 and J is TRBJ2-5; D is perhaps TRBD1 (5 bases). Germline lookup yields CDR1 KGHDR and CDR2 SFDVKD. Between the trimmed V and J ends, which lost 5 bases and 1 base, there was a span of 10 bases. This CDR3 spans 14 amino acids. This chain's CDR3 is CATSGYDSQETQYF. The CDR3 DNA reads TGTGCCACCAGTGGTTATGACAGCCAAGAGACCCAGTACTTC.

This clonotype was observed a few times. A clone one base away is much larger, so this may be a read error. The conserved phenylalanine or tryptophan normally closing the CDR3 is absent here, so this likely arose from a read error. The chain joins TRBV7-6 to TRBJ2-5, with TRBD2 identical over 11 bases. This CDR3 has 14 residues. Unmatched junction bases numbered 0, after V lost 3 bases and J lost 3 bases. Germline-derived CDR1 and CDR2 are SGHVS and FNYEAQ. CDR3 sequence: CASSLTSGKETQYL. Written as DNA, the CDR3 is TGTGCCAGCAGCTTGACTAGCGGGAAAGAGACCCAGTACCTC.